A single sample gave rise to the 12 T cell receptor beta chains below, sequenced in a study of shared T cell receptors in the human thymus. Clones were read by immunoSEQ multiplex PCR, and TCRdb kept only the in-frame ones, dropping some. Among 500,000 to 850,000 clones listed, more than 70% were seen once. These data were also reused for a study on human thymus T cells.

The sequencing input was thymocytes. These receptors were obtained from a boy under two years old with a congenital heart defect.

The sample holds a few counts of this clone. The CDR3 coding sequence is TGTGCCAGCAGTTATCTAGCGGGGGTCTCAAACGGGGAGCTGTTTTTT. Amino acid sequence: CASSYLAGVSNGELFF. The chain uses TRBV6-5 and TRBJ2-2; 10 nucleotides agree with TRBD2. V was pared by 3 bases and J by 7 bases, with 8 bases of the junction left unmatched. The CDR3 contains 16 residues. Germline V lookup: CDR1 MNHEY, CDR2 SVGAGI.

The chain joins TRBV5-4 to TRBJ2-3, with 10 bases matching TRBD1. CDR1 SGHNT and CDR2 YYREEE come from the germline V gene (reference sequence). Losses at the gene ends were 5 bases for V and 2 bases for J; bases not matched to a gene: 2. The CDR3 is made up of 14 amino acids. CDR3 region: CASRGTGVTDTQYF. CDR3 in DNA: TGTGCCAGCAGAGGGACAGGGGTCACAGATACGCAGTATTTT.

The chain joins TRBV18 to TRBJ1-4; TRBD1 matches at 7 bases. This CDR3 has 15 amino acids. Germline CDR1 KGHSH, CDR2 LQKENI. Trimming removed 1 base from V and 4 bases from J; junction bases left unmatched: 3. The CDR3 sequence: CASSPQGTDNEKLFF. CDR3 DNA sequence: TGTGCCAGCTCACCACAGGGGACAGATAATGAAAAACTGTTTTTT.

This sequence joins TRBV2 and TRBJ2-5, with D unclear. The length of the CDR3 is 12 residues. The ends were cut back, 11 bases at V and 5 bases at J, with 15 bases in the middle. CDR1 is SNHLY, CDR2 FYNNEI, per germline. The CDR3 spells CAPNRVMETQYF. The CDR3 DNA sequence: TGTGCCCCCAACCGGGTAATGGAGACCCAGTACTTC.

In DNA form, the CDR3 reads TGTGCCAGCAGCCAAGCCAAAACAGGGGACAATGAGCAGTTCTTC. This gives the protein CASSQAKTGDNEQFF. V and J are TRBV4-2 and TRBJ2-1, with 7 bases matching TRBD1. The CDR3 runs to 15 residues. Germline V gene lookup returns CDR1 LGHNA and CDR2 YNFKEQ. The J segment lost 5 bases and the V segment lost 1 base, leaving 5 bases of the junction unmatched.

This clone was counted a few times. The chain employs TRBV12-5 and TRBJ2-1; the match to TRBD2 covers 9 bases. CDR3 length equals 17 residues. Unmatched junction bases numbered 7, after V lost 2 bases and J lost 2 bases. Germline assignment: CDR1 LGHNT and CDR2 FRNRAP. CDR3 nucleotide sequence: TGTGCTAGTGGTTTGAGGCCTAGCGGGAACCCCTACAATGAGCAGTTCTTC. It translates to CASGLRPSGNPYNEQFF.

CDR3 residues: CASSQDRLNTEAFF. The CDR3 nucleotides read TGCGCCAGCAGCCAAGACAGATTGAACACTGAAGCTTTCTTT. This chain connects TRBV4-1 to TRBJ1-1; D gene ambiguous. This CDR3 is 14 amino acids long. V gave up 0 bases and J gave up 0 bases, with 5 bases separating them. Per germline, CDR1 MGHRA and CDR2 YSYEKL.

The DNA of the CDR3 is TGTGCCAGCAGCGTAATGCCCCAGACTAGATGGAACACCGGGGAGCTGTTTTTT. Translated: CASSVMPQTRWNTGELFF. The chain carries TRBV9 and TRBJ2-2; weak D call: TRBD2 (6 bases). The germline V gene encodes CDR1 SGDLS and CDR2 YYNGEE. The CDR3 consists of 18 residues. Trimming removed 1 base at V and 1 base at J, with 17 bases between.

This clone was seen only once. The rearrangement uses TRBV21-1 and TRBJ2-7; the table gives TRBD1 as D, unverified against the DNA. TRBV21-1 is described as a pseudogene. CDR3 length equals 13 residues. In DNA, the CDR3 is TGTGCCAGCAGCAAACAAAGGGGCTACGAGCAGTACTTC. It encodes CASSKQRGYEQYF.

The genes are TRBV19 and TRBJ1-2, with 8 bases matching TRBD1. This CDR3 spans 14 amino acids. After removal of 5 bases from V and 4 bases from J, the junction contained 6 bases not matched to a gene. Germline V CDR1 and CDR2: LNHDA, SQIVND (reference sequence). CDR3 amino acids: CASSWGQESYGYTF. For the CDR3, the DNA is TGTGCCAGTAGTTGGGGACAGGAGTCCTATGGCTACACCTTC.

J is TRBJ2-4 and V is TRBV6-5; D is possibly TRBD1 (6 bases). This CDR3 contains 14 residues. Looked up from germline, CDR1 is MNHEY and CDR2 is SVGAGI. V shed 6 bases and J shed 1 base, with 10 bases lying between them. CDR3 sequence (DNA): TGTGCCAGCAGCCCTGGACAGGCCAAAAACATTCAGTACTTC. It is translated as CASSPGQAKNIQYF.

The chain carries TRBV2 and TRBJ1-5; a possible D gene is TRBD1 (5 bases). The CDR3 contains 17 residues. CDR1 and CDR2 from the germline V gene are SNHLY and FYNNEI. V was shortened by 0 bases and J by 2 bases, with 14 bases between the two germline ends. CDR3: CASSEAKGSIGNQPQHF. CDR3 DNA: TGTGCCAGCAGTGAAGCTAAGGGGTCAATTGGCAATCAGCCCCAGCATTTT. The whole variable domain, filled in from reference TRBV2 and TRBJ1-5, reads EPEVTQTPSHQVTQMGQEVILRCVPISNHLYFYWYRQILGQKVEFLVSFYNNEISEKSEIFDDQFSVERPDGSNFTLKIRSTKLEDSAMYFCASSEAKGSIGNQPQHFGDGTRLSIL.